This note documents a single TCR beta chain sequence. The data were obtained in a study of blood T cells in healthy people across ages. For the second PCR, which ran for about 7 to 12 cycles, a sample-barcoded 5' primer and a J-beta primer mix were used. TCRdb fed the 5' RACE reads into MiXCR, producing one record per CDR3 protein. The data contain hundreds of thousands of distinct CDR3 sequences, 55% to 75% of them seen just once; the ten biggest clones take up about 20%. Germline V gives CDR1 SQVTM, CDR2 ANQGSEA. This CDR3 contains 14 residues. The J segment lost 0 bases and the V segment lost 6 bases, leaving 5 bases of the junction unmatched.

Source material: blood. This sequence was found in a man aged 30 to 45 in good health. J is TRBJ2-1 and V is TRBV29-1, with TRBD2 matching 7 bases. CDR3 coding DNA: TGCAGCGTCAGAGCGGGATACTCCTACAATGAGCAGTTCTTC. Amino acid sequence: CSVRAGYSYNEQFF.